The source of this T cell receptor beta chain is a study of OX40 agonist ivuxolimab in advanced cancers. Overall study results and limits: CD4+ and CD8+ T cells in blood underwent clonal expansion by week 6 at 0.1 to 3.0 mg/kg. Compared with CD4+, CD8+ T cells on average had more expanded clones.

Germline CDR1 and CDR2: ENHRY and SYGVKD. CDR3 length: 13 amino acids. Deletions cut 4 bases from V and 4 bases from J, with 10 bases between. Baseline, cycle 4 day 1, and cycle 7 day 1 were the blood sampling points. Some clones are missing from TCRdb's copy, which holds only in-frame ones; the method was immunoSEQ multiplex PCR. The sample includes about 67,000 clones, about 88% seen only once; the top ten take over 0.25%. As to this clone: Antigen unknown.

This chain joins TRBV10-3 and TRBJ1-2; D is possibly TRBD1 (5 bases). The sequence was collected from an adult with an advanced solid tumor such as melanoma, head and neck, liver or kidney cancer. The input for sequencing was CD4+ or CD8+ T cells sorted from blood, taken in a trial of the OX40 agonist ivuxolimab. This CDR3 is CAISGGTFYGYTF. CDR3 bases: TGTGCCATCAGTGGCGGGACGTTCTATGGCTACACCTTC.